Below, 17 T cell receptor beta chains from the same sample are listed, as sequenced in a study of CXCR3-negative and CXCR3-positive naive CD8 T cells. UMI labels and 5' RACE were used to prepare the TRB cDNA libraries. TCRdb re-called the 5' RACE reads, yielding one record per CDR3 amino acid sequence without DNA. The table for this sample gives 65,000 to 85,000 distinct CDR3 sequences. Sequences were obtained from naive CXCR3- CD8+ T cells from blood. Stated subset: CD45RO-CCR7+CD27+CD95- naive CD8+ T cells lacking CXCR3 (TNR3-). These receptors originate from a human donor in good health. Some clones in this sample may be carry-over from other donors' samples.

The chain carries TRBV7-9 and TRBJ2-5; TCRdb gives TRBD1 as the D gene, but with no DNA this cannot be confirmed. The CDR3 spans 16 residues. Germline loops: CDR1 SEHNR, CDR2 FQNEAQ (reference sequence). The CDR3: CASSLAGQGLRETQYF.

This chain links TRBV29-1 with TRBJ2-1; with no DNA, the TCRdb D assignment of TRBD1 cannot be verified. There are 14 residues in the CDR3. In germline, CDR1 is SQVTM, CDR2 ANQGSEA. CDR3 loop: CSVDPGRSYNEQFF.

This rearrangement joins TRBV29-1 to TRBJ2-2; TCRdb's assignment of TRBD1 cannot be checked, as there is no DNA. Germline lookup yields CDR1 SQVTM and CDR2 ANQGSEA. This CDR3 spans 13 amino acids. This chain's CDR3 is CSHGSQNTGELFF.

V gene TRBV29-1 combines with J gene TRBJ2-7; the D call of TRBD1 rests on TCRdb alone, since no DNA is present to check it. Germline loops: CDR1 SQVTM, CDR2 ANQGSEA. This CDR3 has 13 residues. CDR3 residues: CSVLTGLSYEQYF.

This rearrangement joins TRBV20-1 to TRBJ1-6. Germline lookup yields CDR1 DFQATT and CDR2 SNEGSKA (reference sequence). The CDR3 is 15 amino acids. The CDR3 here is CSAPRGGPYNSPLHF.

V usage is TRBV7-8 and J usage is TRBJ2-7; TCRdb proposes TRBD1, but this gene call is untestable without DNA. The germline gives CDR1 SGHVS, CDR2 FQNEAQ. The CDR3 has 14 amino acids. The CDR3 reads CASSPPDSGAGQYF.

The V call is TRBV7-9, the J call TRBJ2-1; the D call of TRBD2 rests on TCRdb alone, since no DNA is present to check it. Germline values: CDR1 SEHNR, CDR2 FQNEAQ (reference sequence). This CDR3 contains 17 residues. The CDR3 spells CASTTPVGLAAINEQFF.

This chain joins TRBV29-1 and TRBJ2-7; TCRdb's D call, TRBD1, is unchecked because there is no DNA. The germline CDR1 and CDR2 sequences are SQVTM and ANQGSEA. CDR3 length equals 14 residues. CDR3 sequence: CSVDGTDNSYEQYF.

This chain joins TRBV7-9 and TRBJ1-2; TCRdb selects TRBD1, and the lack of DNA leaves this call unchecked. CDR3 length: 15 residues. CDR1 is SEHNR, CDR2 FQNEAQ, per germline (reference sequence). CDR3 in amino acids: CASSHRGEGGYGYTF.

The rearrangement links TRBV7-9 to TRBJ2-1; TCRdb reports TRBD2, a call that lacks DNA to check it against. Germline loops: CDR1 SEHNR, CDR2 FQNEAQ (reference sequence). The CDR3 consists of 16 residues. The CDR3 sequence: CASSLDPTRVYNEQFF.

The chain recombines TRBV7-9 with TRBJ2-7. This CDR3 spans 13 amino acids. The germline gives CDR1 SEHNR, CDR2 FQNEAQ (reference sequence). This CDR3 is CASSLALPLEQYF.

The chain employs TRBV15 and TRBJ2-5; without DNA, the TCRdb call of TRBD2 cannot be checked. Germline V lookup: CDR1 LNHNV, CDR2 YYDKDF (reference sequence). This CDR3 contains 15 residues. CDR3 residues: CATRTGTSLQETQYF.

The chain uses TRBV19 and TRBJ2-1; the D call of TRBD1 rests on TCRdb alone, since no DNA is present to check it. Germline CDR1 LNHDA, CDR2 SQIVND (reference sequence). The CDR3 contains 15 residues. CDR3 loop: CASSDGGMGHNEQFF.

The chain employs TRBV28 and TRBJ1-5; the D call of TRBD1 rests on TCRdb alone, since no DNA is present to check it. CDR3 length: 16 amino acids. Germline V CDR1 and CDR2: MDHEN, SYDVKM. The CDR3 loop is CASSRDGGEVGQPQHF.

This sequence joins TRBV3-1 and TRBJ2-5. Germline-derived CDR1 and CDR2 are LGHDT and YNNKEL (reference sequence). This CDR3 is built from 15 residues. The chain's CDR3 is CASSQDVDYQETQYF.

This chain uses TRBV20-1 with TRBJ2-7. The CDR3 totals 11 residues. Per germline, CDR1 DFQATT and CDR2 SNEGSKA (reference sequence). Here the CDR3 reads CSASMGYEQYF.

V and J are TRBV5-1 and TRBJ2-7. The CDR3 is 12 amino acids. CDR1 and CDR2 from the germline V gene are SGHRS and YFSETQ. This CDR3 is CASSLEDYEQYF.